Below are 28 T cell receptor beta chains sequenced from a single sample in a study of PD-L1 blockade in urothelial cancer. Time point denoted: pretreatment peripheral blood. Sequencing used immunoSEQ multiplex PCR; TCRdb keeps in-frame clones, though not all of them. The table has about 52,000 clones, around 74% seen once; the top ten hold approximately 4.3%. The starting material was PBMCs, obtained around atezolizumab (anti-PD-L1) treatment. Source of these receptors: a man in his 70s with urothelial cancer.

This sequence joins TRBV5-4 and TRBJ1-1; D unresolved. CDR1 is SGHNT, CDR2 YYREEE, per germline (reference sequence). V lost 1 base and J lost 1, with 8 bases in between. The CDR3 sequence is 14 residues long. Here the CDR3 DNA reads TGTGCCAGCAGCTTGTACGAGGGGAACACTGAAGCTTTCTTT. Translation: CASSLYEGNTEAFF.

The chain carries TRBV10-3 and TRBJ2-7; TRBD1 matches 12 bases. V was clipped by 4 bases and J by 1 base; unmatched bases: 5. The CDR3 is made up of 16 amino acids. Germline CDR1 is ENHRY and CDR2 is SYGVKD. The CDR3 coding sequence is TGTGCCATCAGTGCCCTGGGACAGGGGGCTTCCTACGAGCAGTACTTC. Amino acids: CAISALGQGASYEQYF.

This clone was seen a few times. This chain uses TRBV7-2 with TRBJ2-6; 10 bases are a match to TRBD2. CDR1 and CDR2 (germline): SGHTA, FQGNSA. CDR3 length: 16 residues. Trimming at V came to 0 bases and at J to 8 bases, leaving 4 bases not matched to a gene. CDR3 region: CASSLAASGGPNVLTF. In DNA, the CDR3 is TGTGCCAGCAGCTTAGCGGCTAGCGGGGGTCCCAACGTCCTGACTTTC.

This clone was observed a handful of times. The rearrangement joins TRBV11-2 to TRBJ1-4; D is unresolved. The CDR3 is made up of 15 amino acids. The V end lost 3 bases, the J end lost 8 bases, and 16 bases lay between the germline ends. Germline V lookup: CDR1 SGHAT, CDR2 FQNNGV. CDR3 sequence: CASSLDSIGKEKLFF. The CDR3 coding sequence is TGTGCCAGCAGCTTGGACTCAATCGGAAAAGAAAAACTGTTTTTT. Full variable domain (rest looked up from reference TRBV11-2 and TRBJ1-4): EAGVAQSPRYKIIEKRQSVAFWCNPISGHATLYWYQQILGQGPKLLIQFQNNGVVDDSQLPKDRFSAERLKGVDSTLKIQPAKLEDSAVYLCASSLDSIGKEKLFFGSGTQLSVL.

This clone was seen a few times. The CDR3 DNA reads as TGTGCCATCAGTGAGTCACCGGGACAGCGAGGGGATGGCTACACCTTC. This codes for CAISESPGQRGDGYTF. The J gene is TRBJ1-2, the V gene TRBV10-3; 7 bases are a match to TRBD1. V gave up 0 bases and J gave up 6 bases; unmatched junction bases: 10. Looked up from germline, CDR1 is ENHRY and CDR2 is SYGVKD. The CDR3 consists of 16 residues.

The chain has TRBV7-9 and TRBJ2-1, with D possibly matching TRBD1 (6 bases). The V and J ends lost 7 bases and 9 bases respectively, with 19 bases between them. This CDR3 is built from 14 residues. From germline, CDR1 is SEHNR and CDR2 FQNEAQ (reference sequence). The DNA of the CDR3 is TGTGCCAGCACCCCAACTCAGGGGAGCTCTGAGCAGTTCTTC. This codes for CASTPTQGSSEQFF.

The gene calls are TRBV27 and TRBJ1-2; perhaps TRBD1 as D (6 bases). The CDR3 totals 18 residues. Germline V gene sequence: CDR1 MNHEY, CDR2 SMNVEV (reference sequence). Trimming pared 7 bases from V and 2 bases from J, leaving 26 bases between. The CDR3 nucleotides are TGTGCCAGCACCCCGGGCCCGGGACAAGGCACGACCAACTATGGCTACACCTTC. Protein product: CASTPGPGQGTTNYGYTF.

This sequence joins TRBV5-1 and TRBJ2-3; D may be TRBD2 (7 bases). CDR1 and CDR2 from the germline V gene are SGHRS and YFSETQ. CDR3 size: 14 residues. Between the trimmed V and J ends, which lost 0 bases and 5 bases, there was a span of 10 bases. DNA of the CDR3: TGCGCCAGCAGCTTGGGGGGGGGCCAAGATACGCAGTATTTT. It specifies CASSLGGGQDTQYF.

The chain joins TRBV13 to TRBJ1-3; 7 bases match TRBD1. Unmatched junction bases numbered 6, after V lost 0 bases and J lost 4 bases. The CDR3 has 16 amino acids. Germline V gives CDR1 PRHDT, CDR2 FYEKMQ (reference sequence). The CDR3 DNA is TGTGCCAGCAGCTTAGGGACAGGGAATGAAGGAAACACCATATATTTT. The encoded protein is CASSLGTGNEGNTIYF. The full variable domain, its missing parts supplied by reference TRBV13 and TRBJ1-3, is AAGVIQSPRHLIKEKRETATLKCYPIPRHDTVYWYQQGPGQDPQFLISFYEKMQSDKGSIPDRFSAQQFSDYHSELNMSSLELGDSALYFCASSLGTGNEGNTIYFGEGSWLTVV.

The rearrangement links TRBV6-5 to TRBJ1-3; the D gene is possibly TRBD1 (6 bases). CDR1 is MNHEY and CDR2 is SVGAGI in the germline V gene. This CDR3 contains 15 residues. V was clipped by 5 bases and J by 4 bases, with 15 bases between them. CDR3 sequence (DNA): TGTGCCAGCAGTCAACAGGGAAGGACGGGAAACACCATATATTTT. Its translation is CASSQQGRTGNTIYF.

This sequence joins TRBV15 and TRBJ2-5; TRBD1 aligns across 9 bases. Germline V gives CDR1 LNHNV, CDR2 YYDKDF (reference sequence). Losses at the gene ends were 2 bases for V and 5 bases for J; bases not matched to a gene: 3. The CDR3 consists of 14 residues. The CDR3 spells CATSRTTGGETQYF. Written as DNA, the CDR3 is TGTGCCACCAGCAGAACGACAGGGGGGGAGACCCAGTACTTC.

The chain carries TRBV7-8 and TRBJ2-7, with a possible D match to TRBD1 (5 bases). Deletions cut 6 bases from V and 0 bases from J, with 15 bases between. CDR3 length equals 15 residues. CDR1 and CDR2 (germline): SGHVS, FQNEAQ. In nucleotides, the CDR3 is TGTGCCAGCAGTCCCAGGGCCACGAGCTCCTACGAGCAGTACTTC. Translated, it gives CASSPRATSSYEQYF.

The rearrangement links TRBV6-5 to TRBJ2-7; TRBD1 aligns across 9 bases. The length of the CDR3 is 15 residues. Trimming took 6 bases from V and 1 from J; bases not matched to a gene: 7. Germline CDR1 reads MNHEY; CDR2 reads SVGAGI. CDR3 bases: TGTGCCAGCAGAGTAGGGACAGGGAGGTCCTACGAGCAGTACTTC. This translates into CASRVGTGRSYEQYF.

The count of this clone is one. The V and J genes are TRBV15 and TRBJ2-1; D gene unclear. This CDR3 spans 15 amino acids. V lost 6 bases, J lost 0 bases, and 12 bases lay in between. Germline CDR1 is LNHNV and CDR2 is YYDKDF (reference sequence). CDR3 residues: CATSWQASSYNEQFF. The CDR3, as DNA: TGTGCCACCAGTTGGCAGGCCAGCTCCTACAATGAGCAGTTCTTC.

This chain connects TRBV7-2 to TRBJ2-5; weak D call: TRBD1 (6 bases). This CDR3 spans 14 amino acids. V was clipped by 5 bases and J by 5 bases, with 15 bases between them. The germline V gene has CDR1 SGHTA and CDR2 FQGNSA. The CDR3 is CASSMLLQGETQYF. CDR3 coding DNA: TGTGCCAGCAGCATGCTTCTTCAGGGGGAGACCCAGTACTTC.

Only one count was recorded for this clone. V usage is TRBV19 and J usage is TRBJ2-5, with a tentative D call TRBD1 (8 bases). The germline CDR1 and CDR2 sequences are LNHDA and SQIVND (reference sequence). The CDR3 extends over 15 amino acids. V lost 4 bases and J 5 bases, leaving 17 bases between the germline ends. The CDR3 DNA sequence: TGTGCCAGTAGTACCCTAGGACAGGGAGGGGAGACCCAGTACTTC. Translated: CASSTLGQGGETQYF.

This clone turned up a few times. The chain combines TRBV11-2 with TRBJ1-6; D is ambiguous. With 0 bases removed from V and 5 bases from J, the gap between germline ends came to 8 bases. In germline, CDR1 is SGHAT, CDR2 FQNNGV. CDR3 size: 15 residues. CDR3 amino acids: CASSLERFNNSPLHF. The DNA for the CDR3 is TGTGCCAGCAGCTTAGAACGGTTCAATAATTCACCCCTCCACTTT.

The chain employs TRBV6-4 and TRBJ2-1; TRBD1 agrees at 7 bases. Germline CDR1 reads MRHNA; CDR2 reads SNTAGT. The CDR3 is 13 residues long. With 6 bases clipped from V and 5 bases from J, the junction kept 4 bases outside the gene matches. Written as DNA, the CDR3 is TGTGCCAGCAGCCGGGACAGAAACAATGAGCAGTTCTTC. Protein product: CASSRDRNNEQFF.

The gene calls are TRBV7-2 and TRBJ2-5; D is uncertain. Trimming cost V 3 bases and J 7 bases, with 15 bases left between them. The CDR3 consists of 14 residues. Germline CDR1 reads SGHTA; CDR2 reads FQGNSA. CDR3 sequence (DNA): TGTGCCAGCAGCTTCGGTGGAGCCGAATCGACCCAGTACTTC. It is translated as CASSFGGAESTQYF.

In this sample, this clone is large. The rearrangement links TRBV18 to TRBJ2-1; D is perhaps TRBD1 (6 bases). This CDR3 comprises 17 residues. The V gene lost 3 bases and the J gene lost 2 bases, with 17 bases spanning the gap. Germline V lookup: CDR1 KGHSH, CDR2 LQKENI. The CDR3 region is CASSPWGEDSAYNEQFF. The CDR3 DNA follows: TGTGCCAGCTCACCGTGGGGAGAGGACAGCGCCTACAATGAGCAGTTCTTC.

The chain couples TRBV9 to TRBJ2-1, with D perhaps TRBD2 (7 bases). CDR1 is SGDLS, CDR2 YYNGEE, per germline. CDR3 length: 16 residues. The ends were cut back, 0 bases at V and 9 bases at J, with 19 bases in the middle. The CDR3 nucleotides read TGTGCCAGCAGCGTAGCTACATCGGGGGGCCGTGGTGAGCAGTTCTTC. This encodes CASSVATSGGRGEQFF.

The rearrangement uses TRBV29-1 and TRBJ1-3; no clear D. V was pared by 6 bases and J by 1 base, with 13 bases between. This CDR3 comprises 14 residues. In germline, CDR1 is SQVTM, CDR2 ANQGSEA. As DNA, the CDR3 is TGCAGCGTCACCAGGCTCCAGTCTGGAAACACCATATATTTT. It encodes CSVTRLQSGNTIYF.

This clone was observed a handful of times. The rearrangement uses TRBV7-2 and TRBJ2-3; 7 nucleotides line up with TRBD2. The ends lost 5 bases at V and 2 bases at J; junction bases unmatched: 7. The CDR3 spans 15 residues. The germline CDR1 and CDR2 sequences are SGHTA and FQGNSA. DNA for the CDR3: TGTGCCAGCAGCCCTAGCGGACATTACACAGATACGCAGTATTTT. Its protein is CASSPSGHYTDTQYF. The variable domain in full, completed from reference TRBV7-2 and TRBJ2-3, reads GAGVSQSPSNKVTEKGKDVELRCDPISGHTALYWYRQSLGQGLEFLIYFQGNSAPDKSGLPSDRFSAERTGGSVSTLTIQRTQQEDSAVYLCASSPSGHYTDTQYFGPGTRLTVL.

This chain connects TRBV15 to TRBJ2-5; 7 nucleotides match TRBD2. The CDR3 consists of 14 residues. Per germline, CDR1 LNHNV and CDR2 YYDKDF (reference sequence). V was pared by 3 bases and J by 5 bases, with 6 bases of the junction left unmatched. The CDR3 is CATSRGTTRETQYF. The CDR3 DNA sequence: TGTGCCACCAGCAGGGGGACTACTCGGGAGACCCAGTACTTC.

In its sample, this clone was seen a few times. The genes are TRBV6-5 and TRBJ2-1, with D perhaps TRBD1 (5 bases). CDR1 and CDR2 from the germline V gene are MNHEY and SVGAGI. Trimming left V 4 bases short and J 9 bases short, with 10 bases between. The CDR3 has 12 amino acids. The CDR3 reads CASSSQGVEQFF. CDR3 nucleotides: TGTGCCAGCAGTTCGCAGGGTGTTGAGCAGTTCTTC.

The CDR3 protein is CASSLRSSYEQYF. CDR3 sequence (DNA): TGTGCCAGCAGTTTGCGGAGCTCCTACGAGCAGTACTTC. The gene calls are TRBV28 and TRBJ2-7, with D hard to call. The length of the CDR3 is 13 residues. The germline gives CDR1 MDHEN, CDR2 SYDVKM. V was trimmed by 3 bases and J by 0 bases, leaving 6 bases between them.

This clone was observed a handful of times. This chain joins TRBV11-2 and TRBJ2-1; a weak D match, TRBD2 (6 bases). This CDR3 has 13 amino acids. Germline V CDR1 and CDR2: SGHAT, FQNNGV. The germline V and J ends were trimmed by 5 bases and 8 bases, with 13 bases remaining between them. CDR3 residues: CASSHGSWDEQFF. DNA of the CDR3: TGTGCCAGCAGCCACGGGAGCTGGGATGAGCAGTTCTTC.

The chain uses TRBV7-9 and TRBJ2-1; 7 positions agree with TRBD1. The CDR3 covers 14 residues. After removal of 7 bases from V and 3 bases from J, the junction contained 6 bases not matched to a gene. The V gene's germline CDR1 is SEHNR and CDR2 FQNEAQ (reference sequence). DNA for the CDR3: TGTGCCAGCACCCGGGACAGCCTCTACAATGAGCAGTTCTTC. Amino acids: CASTRDSLYNEQFF.